The T cell receptor beta chain under discussion was sequenced for a study of blood T cell repertoires in COVID-19. Across the study: Sample material is recorded as cDNA or gDNA derived from T cells, B-cell-depleted T cells, or PBMCs.

The CDR3 consists of 14 residues. Germline V gives CDR1 SNHLY, CDR2 FYNNEI. V dropped 6 bases and J dropped 7 bases, with 16 bases sitting between them. Seattle-derived patients entered the study during active infection and were followed longitudinally. Source study methods: Amplification from reference gene primers served as the basis for estimated nucleated cell counts. The table came from immunoSEQ multiplex PCR; TCRdb's copy has only in-frame clones and leaves some out. V and J calls and clone size are copied from that table; D and trimming were computed from the DNA. The sample includes 200,000 to 300,000 clones, roughly 79% of them seen just once. This clone was recorded only once.

The V and J genes are TRBV2 and TRBJ1-3; D possibly corresponds to TRBD1 (5 bases). The sample was peripheral blood. This receptor was obtained from a woman aged 80 or older with COVID-19, enrolled during active disease. CDR3 in amino acids: CASREQGTSNTIYF. In DNA, the CDR3 is TGTGCCAGCAGGGAGCAGGGAACTAGCAACACCATATATTTT.